This T cell receptor beta chain stems from a study of T cells in Graves' hyperthyroidism and ophthalmopathy. Trimming cost V 4 bases and J 7 bases, with 10 bases left between them. The CDR3 is 13 amino acids. Looked up from germline, CDR1 is SNHLY and CDR2 is FYNNEI. This clonotype occurred many times. Template material for amplifying TCR beta CDR3 regions consisted of RNA transcripts. The HTBI primer set drove a first-round RT-PCR of the TCR CDR3. TCRdb reprocessed the multiplex PCR reads with MiXCR, giving one entry per CDR3 protein. The table includes around 800,000 distinct CDR3 sequences, more than 30% detected once.

The sequence came from a man aged 18 to 29 with Graves' hyperthyroidism. Input material: blood. The chain recombines TRBV2 with TRBJ2-2; weak D call: TRBD1 (5 bases). CDR3 bases: TGTGCCAGCAGTGGACAGTTCGACGGGGAGCTGTTTTTT. Translating it yields CASSGQFDGELFF.